This T cell receptor beta chain derives from a study of radiation and T cells in renal cell carcinoma. General observations from the study: Pretreatment tumor biopsies were lacking, so baseline clonotypes are unknown.

The CDR3 is made up of 12 amino acids. Germline CDR1 reads MDHEN; CDR2 reads SYDVKM. V was shortened by 3 bases and J by 8 bases, with 10 bases between the two germline ends. Time point here: blood 4 weeks post-SBRT, at nephrectomy. The treatment is: 15 Gy SBRT to primary tumor, nephrectomy 4 weeks later. Nephrectomy followed 15 Gy stereotactic body radiation by 4 weeks. After SBRT, blood was collected at 2 and 4 weeks, plus baseline. Clear cell pathology was present in this patient's renal cell carcinoma. This clone was picked up one time. Its specificity is not known. The data were produced by immunoSEQ multiplex PCR, yet TCRdb's version contains in-frame clones alone and is incomplete. The sample yields some 81,000 clones, roughly nine tenths seen once.

Sequencing was performed on blood, taken from a patient whose treatment included radiotherapy and nephrectomy. This TCR was recovered from a woman aged 70-85 years with renal cell carcinoma. The genes are TRBV28 and TRBJ1-1; D not certain. This CDR3 reads CASSFGAIEAFF. In DNA, the CDR3 is TGTGCCAGCAGTTTCGGTGCCATCGAAGCTTTCTTT.